Listed below are T cell receptor beta chains from one sample, sequenced in a study of regulatory T cells in long-lasting Graves disease. Via MiXCR, TCRdb re-called the multiplex PCR reads, giving one row per CDR3 protein. Of about 430,000 distinct CDR3 sequences listed, roughly a fifth are singletons. The starting material was peripheral blood mononuclear cells (PBMCs), obtained when the disease was refractory, from a patient treated with antithyroid drugs. These TCRs come from a female donor with Graves disease. The CDR3 runs from the conserved cysteine through the conserved F or W. The D gene is left open where the match is weak. Expanded clones are given a class, and other clones once, few, many or no size at all.

d_call	clone_size	cdr3_length	v_call	j_call	cdr3_aa	cdr3_nt
-	-	13	TRBV30	TRBJ2-6	CAWSGQGANVLTF	TGTGCCTGGAGTGGACAGGGGGCCAACGTCCTGACTTTC
-	-	14	TRBV19	TRBJ1-1	CASSHLIGGEEAFF	TGTGCCAGTAGTCACCTCATAGGAGGGGAGGAAGCTTTCTTT
-	few	16	TRBV20-1	TRBJ1-3	CSASSRQRASGNTIYF	TGCAGTGCTAGTAGTCGCCAAAGAGCCTCTGGAAACACCATATATTTT
TRBD1	-	13	TRBV28	TRBJ1-2	CAAGTGTPYGYTF	TGTGCCGCCGGGACAGGTACGCCCTATGGCTACACCTTC
-	-	16	TRBV5-1	TRBJ2-5	CASSHLRYLPKETQYF	TGCGCCAGCAGCCACCTACGCTACCTCCCCAAAGAGACCCAGTACTTC
TRBD1	many	14	TRBV12-3/TRBV12-4	TRBJ2-7	CASSLVGQGYEQYF	TGCGCCAGCAGCTTGGTGGGACAGGGCTACGAGCAGTACTTC
TRBD2	many	16	TRBV10-3	TRBJ2-7	CAISDYFAGGGYEQYF	TGTGCCATCAGTGATTACTTTGCGGGAGGGGGCTACGAGCAGTACTTC
TRBD2	once	16	TRBV14	TRBJ2-3	CASSPRLAGSTDTQYF	TGTGCCAGCAGCCCCCGGCTAGCGGGGAGCACAGATACGCAGTATTTT
TRBD2	many	15	TRBV27	TRBJ2-5	CASSVSSGSVETQYF	TGTGCCAGCAGTGTTAGTAGCGGGAGTGTCGAGACCCAGTACTTC
-	few	14	TRBV19	TRBJ1-6	CASSIAPENSPLHF	TGTGCCAGTAGTATAGCCCCGGAGAATTCACCCCTCCACTTT
-	few	12	TRBV5-4	TRBJ1-2	CASSPGTVGYTF	TGTGCCAGCAGCCCGGGGACGGTTGGCTACACCTTC
-	few	13	TRBV2	TRBJ2-3	CASSSNLRDTQYF	TGTGCCAGCAGTTCCAACCTGCGGGATACGCAGTATTTT
-	few	14	TRBV6-1	TRBJ2-6	CASFWSSGANVLTF	TGTGCCAGCTTTTGGAGCTCTGGGGCCAACGTCCTGACTTTC
TRBD1	-	14	TRBV7-9	TRBJ2-3	CASSWDRAADTQYF	TGTGCCAGCAGCTGGGACAGGGCCGCAGATACGCAGTATTTT
TRBD2	-	20	TRBV24-1	TRBJ2-2	CATSDSGYVSSGGNTGELFF	TGTGCCACCAGTGATTCGGGTTACGTTTCTAGCGGGGGTAACACCGGGGAGCTGTTTTTT
TRBD1	many	14	TRBV28	TRBJ1-5	CASGDSQMSQPQHF	TGTGCCAGCGGGGACAGTCAAATGTCTCAGCCCCAGCATTTT